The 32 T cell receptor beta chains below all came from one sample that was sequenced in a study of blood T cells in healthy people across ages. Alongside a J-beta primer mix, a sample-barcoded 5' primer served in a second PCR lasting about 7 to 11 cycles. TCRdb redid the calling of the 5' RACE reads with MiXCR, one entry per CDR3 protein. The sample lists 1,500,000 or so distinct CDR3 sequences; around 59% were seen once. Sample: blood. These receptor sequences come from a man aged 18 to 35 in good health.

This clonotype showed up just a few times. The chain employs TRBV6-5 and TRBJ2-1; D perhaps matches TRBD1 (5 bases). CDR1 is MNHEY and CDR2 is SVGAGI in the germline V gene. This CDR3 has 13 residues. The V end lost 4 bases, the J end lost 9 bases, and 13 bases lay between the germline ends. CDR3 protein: CASSSGGQGEQFF. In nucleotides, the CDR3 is TGTGCCAGCAGTTCGGGTGGACAAGGTGAGCAGTTCTTC.

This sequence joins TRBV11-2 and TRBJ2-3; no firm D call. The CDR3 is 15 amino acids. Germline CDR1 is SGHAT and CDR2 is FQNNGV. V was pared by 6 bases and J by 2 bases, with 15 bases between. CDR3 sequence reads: CASRSPGVVTDTQYF. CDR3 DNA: TGTGCCAGCAGATCCCCTGGGGTAGTCACAGATACGCAGTATTTT.

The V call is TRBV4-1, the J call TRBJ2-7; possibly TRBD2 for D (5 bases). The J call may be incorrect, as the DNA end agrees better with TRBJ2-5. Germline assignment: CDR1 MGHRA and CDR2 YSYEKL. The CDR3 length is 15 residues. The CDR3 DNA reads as TGCGCCAGCAGCCAAGAAGACCCTAAGAGCGGGACCCAGTACTTC. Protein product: CASSQEDPKSGTQYF.

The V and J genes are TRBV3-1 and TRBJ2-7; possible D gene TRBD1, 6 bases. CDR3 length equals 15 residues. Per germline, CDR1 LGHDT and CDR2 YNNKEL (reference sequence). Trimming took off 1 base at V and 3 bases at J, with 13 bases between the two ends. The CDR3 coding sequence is TGTGCCAGCAGCCAAGGAAGGGACATATACTACGAGCAGTACTTC. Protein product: CASSQGRDIYYEQYF.

The CDR3 nucleotides are TGTGCCAGCAGTTACGGTGGGGGAGGCCTTAACTATGGCTACACCTTC. It encodes CASSYGGGGLNYGYTF. This chain links TRBV6-5 with TRBJ1-2; possibly TRBD1 for D (5 bases). Trimming pared 2 bases from V and 1 base from J, leaving 14 bases between. The CDR3 is 16 residues long. Germline CDR1 MNHEY, CDR2 SVGAGI.

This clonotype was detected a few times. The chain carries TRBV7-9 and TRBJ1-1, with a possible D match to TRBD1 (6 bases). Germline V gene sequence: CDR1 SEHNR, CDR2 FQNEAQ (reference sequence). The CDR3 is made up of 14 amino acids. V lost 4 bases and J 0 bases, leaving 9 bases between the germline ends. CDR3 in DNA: TGTGCCAGCAGCTCCGGACAGTTGAACACTGAAGCTTTCTTT. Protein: CASSSGQLNTEAFF.

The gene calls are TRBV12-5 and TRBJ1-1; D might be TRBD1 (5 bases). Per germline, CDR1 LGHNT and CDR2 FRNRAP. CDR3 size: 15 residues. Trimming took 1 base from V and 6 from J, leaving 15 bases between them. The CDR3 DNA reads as TGTGCTAGTGGTTTGGATATAGACAGCCCTTCTGAAGCTTTCTTT. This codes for CASGLDIDSPSEAFF.

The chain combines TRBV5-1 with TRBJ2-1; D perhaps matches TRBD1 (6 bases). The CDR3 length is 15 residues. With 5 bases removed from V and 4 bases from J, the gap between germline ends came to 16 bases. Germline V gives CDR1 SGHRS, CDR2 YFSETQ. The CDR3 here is CASSFAGTLYNEQFF. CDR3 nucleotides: TGCGCCAGCAGTTTTGCCGGGACACTATACAATGAGCAGTTCTTC.

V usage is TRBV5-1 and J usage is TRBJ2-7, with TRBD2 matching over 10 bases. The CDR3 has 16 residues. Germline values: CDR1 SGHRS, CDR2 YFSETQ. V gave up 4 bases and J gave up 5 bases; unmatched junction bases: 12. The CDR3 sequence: CASSLVGSGRRNEQYF. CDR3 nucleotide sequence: TGCGCCAGCAGCCTGGTTGGTAGCGGGAGGAGAAACGAGCAGTACTTC.

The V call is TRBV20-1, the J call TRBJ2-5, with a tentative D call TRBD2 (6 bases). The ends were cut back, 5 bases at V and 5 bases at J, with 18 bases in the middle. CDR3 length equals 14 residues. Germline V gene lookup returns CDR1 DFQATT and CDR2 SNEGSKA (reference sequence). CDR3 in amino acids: CSALKEGRGETQYF. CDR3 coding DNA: TGCAGTGCTTTGAAGGAGGGTAGGGGTGAGACCCAGTACTTC.

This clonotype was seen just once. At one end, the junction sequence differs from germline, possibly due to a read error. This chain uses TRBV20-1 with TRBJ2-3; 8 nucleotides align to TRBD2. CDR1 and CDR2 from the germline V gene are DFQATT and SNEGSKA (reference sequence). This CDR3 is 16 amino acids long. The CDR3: CSASVGGSGDTDTQYF. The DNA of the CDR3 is TGCAGCGCTAGCGTCGGAGGTAGCGGGGACACAGATACGCAGTATTTT.

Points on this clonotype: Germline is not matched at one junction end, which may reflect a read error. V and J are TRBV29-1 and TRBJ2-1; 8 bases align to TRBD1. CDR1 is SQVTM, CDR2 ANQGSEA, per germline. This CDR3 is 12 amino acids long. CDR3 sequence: CGVGDRYNEQFF. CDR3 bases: TGCGGCGTGGGGGACAGGTACAATGAGCAGTTCTTC.

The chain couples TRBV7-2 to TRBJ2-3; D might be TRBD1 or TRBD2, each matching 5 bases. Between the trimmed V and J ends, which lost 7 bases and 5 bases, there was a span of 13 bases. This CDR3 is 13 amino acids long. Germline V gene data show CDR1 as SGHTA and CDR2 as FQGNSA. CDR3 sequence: CASIGDQGDTQYF. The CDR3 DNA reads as TGTGCCAGCATCGGGGACCAGGGAGATACGCAGTATTTT.

CDR3: CASSLGALIYNEQFF. In nucleotides, the CDR3 is TGTGCCAGCAGTCTCGGCGCCCTAATCTACAATGAGCAGTTCTTC. The chain couples TRBV27 to TRBJ2-1; D gene ambiguous. Per the germline V gene, CDR1 is MNHEY and CDR2 is SMNVEV (reference sequence). The CDR3 consists of 15 residues. The ends were cut back, 5 bases at V and 3 bases at J, with 14 bases in the middle.

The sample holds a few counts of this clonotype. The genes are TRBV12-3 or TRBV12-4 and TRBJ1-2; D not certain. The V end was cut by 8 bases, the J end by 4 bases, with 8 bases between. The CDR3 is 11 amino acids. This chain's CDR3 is CASGLSYGYTF. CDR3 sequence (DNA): TGTGCCAGCGGGCTCAGCTATGGCTACACCTTC.

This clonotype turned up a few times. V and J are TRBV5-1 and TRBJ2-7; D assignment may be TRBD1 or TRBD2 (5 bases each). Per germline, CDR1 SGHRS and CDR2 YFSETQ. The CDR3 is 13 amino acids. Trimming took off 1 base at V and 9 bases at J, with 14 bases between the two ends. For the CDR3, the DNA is TGCGCCAGCAGCTTGACCTCCCAGGGACGGCAGTACTTC. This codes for CASSLTSQGRQYF.

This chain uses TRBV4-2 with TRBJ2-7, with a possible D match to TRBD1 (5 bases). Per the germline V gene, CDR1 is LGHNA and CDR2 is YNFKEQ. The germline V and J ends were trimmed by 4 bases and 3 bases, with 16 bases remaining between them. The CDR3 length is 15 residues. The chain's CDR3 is CASSPPGAGNYEQYF. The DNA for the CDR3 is TGTGCCAGCAGCCCACCTGGCGCAGGGAACTACGAGCAGTACTTC.

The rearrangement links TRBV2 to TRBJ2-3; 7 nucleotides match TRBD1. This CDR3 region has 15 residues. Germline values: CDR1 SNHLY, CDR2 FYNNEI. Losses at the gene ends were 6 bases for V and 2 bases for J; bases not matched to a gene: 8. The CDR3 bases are TGTGCCAGCAGAGGGACAGCGCCCTTCACAGATACGCAGTATTTT. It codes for CASRGTAPFTDTQYF.

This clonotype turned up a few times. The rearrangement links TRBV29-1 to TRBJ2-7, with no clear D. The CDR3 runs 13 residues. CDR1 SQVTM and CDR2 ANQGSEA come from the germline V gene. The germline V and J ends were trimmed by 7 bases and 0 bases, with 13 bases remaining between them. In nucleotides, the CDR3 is TGCAGCGGCCTTACAACCAGCTCCTACGAGCAGTACTTC. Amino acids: CSGLTTSSYEQYF.

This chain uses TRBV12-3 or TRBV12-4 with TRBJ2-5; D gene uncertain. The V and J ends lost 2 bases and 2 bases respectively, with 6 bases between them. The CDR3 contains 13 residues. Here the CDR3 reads CASSLSAQETQYF. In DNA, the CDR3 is TGTGCCAGCAGTTTATCCGCACAAGAGACCCAGTACTTC.

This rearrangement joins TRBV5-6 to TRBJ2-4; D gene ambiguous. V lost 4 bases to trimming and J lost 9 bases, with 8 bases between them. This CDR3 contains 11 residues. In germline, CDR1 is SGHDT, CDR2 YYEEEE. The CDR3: CASSRRSIQYF. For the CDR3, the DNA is TGTGCCAGCAGCCGTAGGTCCATTCAGTACTTC.

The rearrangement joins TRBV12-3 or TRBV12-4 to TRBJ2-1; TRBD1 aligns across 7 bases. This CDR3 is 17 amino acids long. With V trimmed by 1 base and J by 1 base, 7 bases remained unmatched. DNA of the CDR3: TGTGCCAGCAGTTTAGTCCTGACAGGGATTTCCTACAATGAGCAGTTCTTC. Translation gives CASSLVLTGISYNEQFF.

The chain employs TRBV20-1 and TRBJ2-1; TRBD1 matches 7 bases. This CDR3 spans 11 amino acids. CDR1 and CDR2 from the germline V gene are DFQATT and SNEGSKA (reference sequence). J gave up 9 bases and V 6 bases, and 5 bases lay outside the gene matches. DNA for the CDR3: TGCAGTGCGCCGACAGGGTTTGAGCAGTTCTTC. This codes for CSAPTGFEQFF.

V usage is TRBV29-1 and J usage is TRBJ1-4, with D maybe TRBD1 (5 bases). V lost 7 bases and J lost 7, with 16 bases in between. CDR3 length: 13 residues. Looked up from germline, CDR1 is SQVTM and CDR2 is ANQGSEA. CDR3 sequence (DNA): TGCAGCGGCGCAGGGAGGCTAAGTGAAAAACTGTTTTTT. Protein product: CSGAGRLSEKLFF.

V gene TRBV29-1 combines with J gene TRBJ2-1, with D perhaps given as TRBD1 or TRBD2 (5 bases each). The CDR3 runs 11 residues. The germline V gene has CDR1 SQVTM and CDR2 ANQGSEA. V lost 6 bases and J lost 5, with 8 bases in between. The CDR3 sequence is CSVGADNEQFF. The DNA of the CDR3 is TGCAGCGTCGGGGCGGACAATGAGCAGTTCTTC.

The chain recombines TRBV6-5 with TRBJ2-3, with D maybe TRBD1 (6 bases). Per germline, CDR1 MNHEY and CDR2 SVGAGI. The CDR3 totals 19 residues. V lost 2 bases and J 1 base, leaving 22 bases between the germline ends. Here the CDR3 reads CASSYIYPRGRGGTDTQYF. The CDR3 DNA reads TGTGCCAGCAGTTACATATACCCCAGGGGCCGGGGAGGCACAGATACGCAGTATTTT.

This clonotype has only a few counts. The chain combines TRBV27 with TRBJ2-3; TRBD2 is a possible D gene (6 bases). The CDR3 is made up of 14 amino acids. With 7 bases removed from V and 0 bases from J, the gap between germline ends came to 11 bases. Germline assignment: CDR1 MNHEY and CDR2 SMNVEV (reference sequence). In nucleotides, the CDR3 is TGTGCCAGCACTCGACTAGAGAGCACAGATACGCAGTATTTT. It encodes CASTRLESTDTQYF.

The CDR3 DNA reads as TGCAGTGCTCGGGATTCTACTCACAGCTCCTACGAGCAGTTCTTC. Translation gives CSARDSTHSSYEQFF. V and J are TRBV20-1 and TRBJ2-1; D may be TRBD2 (5 bases). CDR3 size: 15 residues. Germline V CDR1 and CDR2: DFQATT, SNEGSKA (reference sequence). V gave up 5 bases and J gave up 10 bases, with 24 bases separating them.

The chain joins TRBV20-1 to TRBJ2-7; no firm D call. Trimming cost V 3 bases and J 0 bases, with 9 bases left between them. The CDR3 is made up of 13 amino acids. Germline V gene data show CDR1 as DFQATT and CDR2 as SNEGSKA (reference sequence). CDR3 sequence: CSASEEHSYEQYF. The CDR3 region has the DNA TGCAGTGCTAGTGAGGAACACTCCTACGAGCAGTACTTC.

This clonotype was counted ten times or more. CDR3 DNA sequence: TGCAGCGTTGGGGGGGTCTACGAGCAGTACTTC. It translates to CSVGGVYEQYF. This chain uses TRBV29-1 with TRBJ2-7, with a tentative D call TRBD2 (6 bases). Germline V CDR1 and CDR2: SQVTM, ANQGSEA. Trimming took 4 bases from V and 3 from J, leaving 7 bases between them. This CDR3 region has 11 residues.

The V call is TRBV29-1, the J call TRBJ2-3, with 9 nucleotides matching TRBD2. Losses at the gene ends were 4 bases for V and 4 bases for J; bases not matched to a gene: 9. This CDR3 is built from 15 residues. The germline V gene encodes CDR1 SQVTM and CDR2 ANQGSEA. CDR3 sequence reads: CSVALAGGLADTQYF. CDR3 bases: TGCAGCGTTGCGCTGGCGGGAGGGTTGGCAGATACGCAGTATTTT.

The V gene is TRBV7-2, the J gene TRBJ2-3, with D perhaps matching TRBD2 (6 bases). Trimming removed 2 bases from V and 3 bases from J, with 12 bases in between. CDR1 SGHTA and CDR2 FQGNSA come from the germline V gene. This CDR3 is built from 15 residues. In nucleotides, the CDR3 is TGTGCCAGCAGCTTAAGGCTAGCGCCAACAGATACGCAGTATTTT. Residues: CASSLRLAPTDTQYF.